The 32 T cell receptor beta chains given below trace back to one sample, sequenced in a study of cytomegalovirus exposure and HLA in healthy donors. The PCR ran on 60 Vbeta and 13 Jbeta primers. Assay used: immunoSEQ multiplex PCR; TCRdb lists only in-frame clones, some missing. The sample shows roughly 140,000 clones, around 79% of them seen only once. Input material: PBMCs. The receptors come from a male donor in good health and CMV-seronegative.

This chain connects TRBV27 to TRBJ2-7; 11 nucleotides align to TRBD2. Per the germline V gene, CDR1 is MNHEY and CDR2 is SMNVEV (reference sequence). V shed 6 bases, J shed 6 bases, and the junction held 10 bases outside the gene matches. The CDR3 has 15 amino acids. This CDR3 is CASRSVAGGPGEQYF. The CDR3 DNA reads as TGTGCCAGCAGAAGCGTAGCGGGAGGGCCGGGCGAGCAGTACTTC.

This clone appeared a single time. This CDR3 is CASRRDTTGGYTF. The CDR3 nucleotides are TGTGCCAGCAGACGGGACACCACGGGGGGCTACACCTTC. The V gene is TRBV6-5, the J gene TRBJ1-2; D might be TRBD1 (6 bases). Trimming stripped 6 bases from V and 8 bases from J, with 16 bases between. The CDR3 sequence is 13 residues long. Germline V gene sequence: CDR1 MNHEY, CDR2 SVGAGI.

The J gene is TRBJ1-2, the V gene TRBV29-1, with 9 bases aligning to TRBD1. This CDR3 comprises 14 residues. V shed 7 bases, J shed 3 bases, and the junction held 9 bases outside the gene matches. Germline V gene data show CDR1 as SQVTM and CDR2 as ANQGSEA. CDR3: CSAGQGNKDYGYTF. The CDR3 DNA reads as TGCAGCGCTGGACAGGGGAATAAGGACTATGGCTACACCTTC.

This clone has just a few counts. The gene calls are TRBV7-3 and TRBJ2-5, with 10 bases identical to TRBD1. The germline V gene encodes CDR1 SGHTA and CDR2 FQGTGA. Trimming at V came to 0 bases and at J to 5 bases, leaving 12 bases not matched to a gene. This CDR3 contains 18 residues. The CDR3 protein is CASSLTTQDRGLGETQYF. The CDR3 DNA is TGTGCCAGCAGCTTAACAACCCAGGACAGGGGGTTAGGGGAGACCCAGTACTTC.

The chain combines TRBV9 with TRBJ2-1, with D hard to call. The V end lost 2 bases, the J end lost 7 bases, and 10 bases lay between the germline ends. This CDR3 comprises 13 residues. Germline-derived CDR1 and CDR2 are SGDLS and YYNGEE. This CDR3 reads CASSVSTRNEQFF. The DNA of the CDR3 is TGTGCCAGCAGCGTTTCAACTCGGAATGAGCAGTTCTTC.

The CDR3: CASSFRGRSTDTQYF. The CDR3 coding sequence is TGTGCCAGCAGCTTCCGCGGGAGGAGCACAGATACGCAGTATTTT. The chain couples TRBV5-4 to TRBJ2-3, with 8 bases aligning to TRBD2. Looked up from germline, CDR1 is SGHNT and CDR2 is YYREEE (reference sequence). Germline trimming cut 2 bases from V and 0 bases from J; bases unmatched to any gene: 2. This CDR3 has 15 residues.

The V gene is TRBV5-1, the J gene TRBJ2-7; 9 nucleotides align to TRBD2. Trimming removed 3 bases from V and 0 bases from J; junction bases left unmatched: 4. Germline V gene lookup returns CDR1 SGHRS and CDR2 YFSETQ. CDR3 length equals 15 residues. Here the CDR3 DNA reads TGCGCCAGCAGCTCTCTAGCGGGGACCTCCTACGAGCAGTACTTC. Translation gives CASSSLAGTSYEQYF. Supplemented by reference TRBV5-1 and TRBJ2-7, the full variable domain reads KAGVTQTPRYLIKTRGQQVTLSCSPISGHRSVSWYQQTPGQGLQFLFEYFSETQRNKGNFPGRFSGRQFSNSRSEMNVSTLELGDSALYLCASSSLAGTSYEQYFGPGTRLTVT.

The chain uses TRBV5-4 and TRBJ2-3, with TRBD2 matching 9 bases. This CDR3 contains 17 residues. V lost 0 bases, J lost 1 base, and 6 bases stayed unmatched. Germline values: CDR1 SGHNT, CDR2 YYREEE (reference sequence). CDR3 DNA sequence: TGTGCCAGCAGCTTGGATCGGCGGGAGGGCGGCACAGATACGCAGTATTTT. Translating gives CASSLDRREGGTDTQYF.

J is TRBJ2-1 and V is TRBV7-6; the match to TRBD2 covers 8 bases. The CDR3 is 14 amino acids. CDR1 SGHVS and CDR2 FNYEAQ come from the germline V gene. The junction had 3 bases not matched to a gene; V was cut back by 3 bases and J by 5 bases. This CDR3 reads CASSFSGNNNEQFF. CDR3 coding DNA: TGTGCCAGCAGCTTTAGCGGGAATAACAATGAGCAGTTCTTC.

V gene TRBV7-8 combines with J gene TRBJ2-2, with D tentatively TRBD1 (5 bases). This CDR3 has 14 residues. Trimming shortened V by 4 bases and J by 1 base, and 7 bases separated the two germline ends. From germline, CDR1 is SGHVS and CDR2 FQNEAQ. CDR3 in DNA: TGTGCCAGCAGCTCAGACAGGAACACCGGGGAGCTGTTTTTT. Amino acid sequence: CASSSDRNTGELFF.

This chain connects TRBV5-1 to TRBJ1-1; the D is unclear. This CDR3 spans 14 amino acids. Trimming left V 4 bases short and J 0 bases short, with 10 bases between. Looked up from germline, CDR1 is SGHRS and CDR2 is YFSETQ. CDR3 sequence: CASSPLGVNTEAFF. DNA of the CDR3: TGCGCCAGCAGCCCGCTCGGTGTGAACACTGAAGCTTTCTTT.

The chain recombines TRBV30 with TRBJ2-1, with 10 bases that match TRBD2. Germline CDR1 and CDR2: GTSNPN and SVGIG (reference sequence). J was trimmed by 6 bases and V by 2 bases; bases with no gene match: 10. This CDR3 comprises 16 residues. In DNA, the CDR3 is TGTGCCTGGAGTACCCCCGGGACTAGCGTCCCCAATGAGCAGTTCTTC. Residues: CAWSTPGTSVPNEQFF. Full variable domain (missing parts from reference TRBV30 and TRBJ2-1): SQTIHQWPATLVQPVGSPLSLECTVEGTSNPNLYWYRQAAGRGLQLLFYSVGIGQISSEVPQNLSASRPQDRQFILSSKKLLLSDSGFYLCAWSTPGTSVPNEQFFGPGTRLTVL.

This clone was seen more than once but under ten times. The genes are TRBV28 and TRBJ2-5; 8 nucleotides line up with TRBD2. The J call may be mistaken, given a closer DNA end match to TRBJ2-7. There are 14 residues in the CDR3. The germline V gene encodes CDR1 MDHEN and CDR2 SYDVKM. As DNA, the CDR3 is TGTGCCAGCACCGAAGCGGGAGCGGACAACGAGCAGTACTTC. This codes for CASTEAGADNEQYF.

CDR3 DNA: TGTGCCAGCAGCTTAGCGGGGGGAGACAATGAGCAGTTCTTC. This encodes CASSLAGGDNEQFF. The chain links TRBV7-3 to TRBJ2-1, with 8 bases matching TRBD2. The CDR3 runs 14 residues. V trimming: 2 bases; J trimming: 5 bases; junction bases outside the gene matches: 2. Looked up from germline, CDR1 is SGHTA and CDR2 is FQGTGA.

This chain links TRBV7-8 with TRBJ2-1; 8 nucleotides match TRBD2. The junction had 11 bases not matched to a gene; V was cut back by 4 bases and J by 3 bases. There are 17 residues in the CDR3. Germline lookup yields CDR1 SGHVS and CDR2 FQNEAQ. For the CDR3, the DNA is TGTGCCAGCAGCTCGAGTCGAGCGGGAGCCGGCTACAATGAGCAGTTCTTC. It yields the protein CASSSSRAGAGYNEQFF.

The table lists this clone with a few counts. CDR3 sequence: CASSPPGDRRAYGYTF. CDR3 coding DNA: TGTGCCAGCTCACCGCCAGGGGACAGGCGTGCGTATGGCTACACCTTC. The chain recombines TRBV18 with TRBJ1-2, with 8 bases fitting TRBD1. Losses at the gene ends were 3 bases for V and 5 bases for J; bases not matched to a gene: 11. CDR1 and CDR2 from the germline V gene are KGHSH and LQKENI. This CDR3 comprises 16 residues. Looking up the rest from reference TRBV18 and TRBJ1-2 gives the full variable domain: NAGVMQNPRHLVRRRGQEARLRCSPMKGHSHVYWYRQLPEEGLKFMVYLQKENIIDESGMPKERFSAEFPKEGPSILRIQQVVRGDSAAYFCASSPPGDRRAYGYTFGSGTRLTVV.

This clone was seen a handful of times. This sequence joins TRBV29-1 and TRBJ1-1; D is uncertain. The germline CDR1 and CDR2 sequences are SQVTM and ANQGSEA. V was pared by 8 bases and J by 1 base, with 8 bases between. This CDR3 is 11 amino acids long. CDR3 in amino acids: CSWTANTEAFF. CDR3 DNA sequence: TGCAGCTGGACTGCGAACACTGAAGCTTTCTTT.

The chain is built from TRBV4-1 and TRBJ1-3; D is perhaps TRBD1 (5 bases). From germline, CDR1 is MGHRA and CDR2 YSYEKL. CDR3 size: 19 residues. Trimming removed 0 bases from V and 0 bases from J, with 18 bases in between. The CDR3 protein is CASSQEPPQGLYSGNTIYF. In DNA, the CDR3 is TGCGCCAGCAGCCAAGAGCCCCCGCAGGGACTCTACTCTGGAAACACCATATATTTT.

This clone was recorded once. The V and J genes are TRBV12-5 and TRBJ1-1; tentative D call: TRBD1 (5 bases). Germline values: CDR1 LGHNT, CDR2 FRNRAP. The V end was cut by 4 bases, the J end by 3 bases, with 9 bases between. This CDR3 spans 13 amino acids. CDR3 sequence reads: CASGSQGHTEAFF. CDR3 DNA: TGTGCTAGTGGTTCGCAGGGCCACACTGAAGCTTTCTTT.

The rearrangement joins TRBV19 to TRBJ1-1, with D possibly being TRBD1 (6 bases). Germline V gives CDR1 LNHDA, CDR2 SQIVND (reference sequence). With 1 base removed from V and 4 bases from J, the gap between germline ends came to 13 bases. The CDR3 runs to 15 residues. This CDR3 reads CASSIGGQGTTEAFF. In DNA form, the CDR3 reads TGTGCCAGTAGTATAGGGGGCCAGGGGACCACTGAAGCTTTCTTT.

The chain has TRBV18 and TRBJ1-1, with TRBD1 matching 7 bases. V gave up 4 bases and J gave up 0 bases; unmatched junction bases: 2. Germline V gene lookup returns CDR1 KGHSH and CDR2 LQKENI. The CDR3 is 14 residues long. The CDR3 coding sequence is TGTGCCAGCTCACAACAGGGGTTGAACACTGAAGCTTTCTTT. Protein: CASSQQGLNTEAFF. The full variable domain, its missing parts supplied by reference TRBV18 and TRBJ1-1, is NAGVMQNPRHLVRRRGQEARLRCSPMKGHSHVYWYRQLPEEGLKFMVYLQKENIIDESGMPKERFSAEFPKEGPSILRIQQVVRGDSAAYFCASSQQGLNTEAFFGQGTRLTVV.

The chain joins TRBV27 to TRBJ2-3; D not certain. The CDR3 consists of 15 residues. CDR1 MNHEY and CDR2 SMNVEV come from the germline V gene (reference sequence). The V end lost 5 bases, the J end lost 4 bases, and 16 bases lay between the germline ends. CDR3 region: CASSLTPTYPDTQYF. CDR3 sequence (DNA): TGTGCCAGCAGTCTGACACCAACATACCCAGATACGCAGTATTTT.

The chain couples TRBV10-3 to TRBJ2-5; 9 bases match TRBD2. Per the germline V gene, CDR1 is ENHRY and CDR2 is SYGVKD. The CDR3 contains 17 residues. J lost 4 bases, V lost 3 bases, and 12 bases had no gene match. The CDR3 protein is CAISERREGRGLETQYF. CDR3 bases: TGTGCCATCAGTGAAAGGCGGGAGGGCCGGGGATTAGAGACCCAGTACTTC.

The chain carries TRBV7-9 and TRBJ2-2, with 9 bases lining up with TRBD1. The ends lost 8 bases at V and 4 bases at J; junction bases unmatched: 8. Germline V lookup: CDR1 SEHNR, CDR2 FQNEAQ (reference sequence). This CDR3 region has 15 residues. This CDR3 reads CASRPGQGFTGELFF. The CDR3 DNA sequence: TGTGCCAGCCGTCCGGGACAGGGATTCACCGGGGAGCTGTTTTTT. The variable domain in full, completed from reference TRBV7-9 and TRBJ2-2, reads DTGVSQNPRHKITKRGQNVTFRCDPISEHNRLYWYRQTLGQGPEFLTYFQNEAQLEKSRLLSDRFSAERPKGSFSTLEIQRTEQGDSAMYLCASRPGQGFTGELFFGEGSRLTVL.

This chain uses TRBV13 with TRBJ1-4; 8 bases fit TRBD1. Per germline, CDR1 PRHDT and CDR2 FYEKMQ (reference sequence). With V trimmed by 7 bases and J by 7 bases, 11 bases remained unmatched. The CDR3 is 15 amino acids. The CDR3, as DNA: TGTGCCAGCAACGTGAAGGACAGGGTATCTGAAAAACTGTTTTTT. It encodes CASNVKDRVSEKLFF.

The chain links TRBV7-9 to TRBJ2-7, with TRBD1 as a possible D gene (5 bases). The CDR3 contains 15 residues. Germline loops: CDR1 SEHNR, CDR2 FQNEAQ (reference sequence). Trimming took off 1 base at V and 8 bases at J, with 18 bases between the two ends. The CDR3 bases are TGTGCCAGCAGCTTAGGTAGGAGACAGTCCCCAAAGCAGTACTTC. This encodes CASSLGRRQSPKQYF.

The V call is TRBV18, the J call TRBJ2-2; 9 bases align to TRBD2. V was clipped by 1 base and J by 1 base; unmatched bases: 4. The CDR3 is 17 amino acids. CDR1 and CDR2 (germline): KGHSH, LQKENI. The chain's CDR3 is CASSPLSSGMNTGELFF. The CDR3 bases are TGTGCCAGCTCACCACTTTCTAGCGGGATGAACACCGGGGAGCTGTTTTTT.

The DNA of the CDR3 is TGTGCCAGCAGCGTCAGGGGGAAGGGTGAAAAACTGTTTTTT. It encodes CASSVRGKGEKLFF. V usage is TRBV9 and J usage is TRBJ1-4; 7 positions match TRBD1. The CDR3 is 14 residues long. Trimming took 2 bases from V and 7 from J; bases not matched to a gene: 5. Germline CDR1 reads SGDLS; CDR2 reads YYNGEE. The full variable domain, with the rest looked up from reference TRBV9 and TRBJ1-4, is DSGVTQTPKHLITATGQRVTLRCSPRSGDLSVYWYQQSLDQGLQFLIQYYNGEERAKGNILERFSAQQFPDLHSELNLSSLELGDSALYFCASSVRGKGEKLFFGSGTQLSVL.

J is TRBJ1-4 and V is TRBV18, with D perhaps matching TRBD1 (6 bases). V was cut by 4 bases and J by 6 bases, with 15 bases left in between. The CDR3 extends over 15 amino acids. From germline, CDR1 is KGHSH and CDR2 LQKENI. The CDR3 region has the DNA TGTGCCAGCTCACACGAGACAGGTCGGGATGAAAAACTGTTTTTT. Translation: CASSHETGRDEKLFF.

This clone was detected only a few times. CDR3 residues: CASSFLGQGTQYF. CDR3 in DNA: TGTGCCAGCAGCTTCCTGGGACAGGGAACGCAGTATTTT. The chain is built from TRBV7-8 and TRBJ2-3; 9 bases are shared with TRBD1. Per germline, CDR1 SGHVS and CDR2 FQNEAQ. CDR3 length: 13 residues. V gave up 3 bases and J gave up 9 bases; unmatched junction bases: 4.

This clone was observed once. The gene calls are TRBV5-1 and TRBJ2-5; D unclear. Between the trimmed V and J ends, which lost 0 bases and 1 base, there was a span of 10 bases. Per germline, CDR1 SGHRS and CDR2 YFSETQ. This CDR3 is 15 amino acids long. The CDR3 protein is CASSLVGSPQETQYF. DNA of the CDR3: TGCGCCAGCAGCTTGGTCGGGTCCCCCCAAGAGACCCAGTACTTC.

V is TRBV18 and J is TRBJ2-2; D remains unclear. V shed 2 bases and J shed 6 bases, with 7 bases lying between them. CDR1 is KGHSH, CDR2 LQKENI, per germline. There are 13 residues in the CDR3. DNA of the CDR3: TGTGCCAGCTCACCATATGTTGCCGGGGAGCTGTTTTTT. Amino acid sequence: CASSPYVAGELFF.